This T cell receptor (beta chain) came from a study of cytomegalovirus exposure and HLA in healthy donors listed by TCRdb under 2017. With regard to the full study: An earlier analysis of several hundred of the donors reported more than 250 Gb of sequence data and 117 million unique TCR beta sequences from roughly 200 million T cells. To decide whether each TCR beta V gene segment behaved as functional or pseudogenic, an earlier analysis of some 540 of the donors relied on high-throughput TCR beta sequencing. In a later genetic analysis, genome-wide SNP genotypes for about three fifths of the 666 donors were used, and that subset was treated as a discovery cohort. The number of donors typed differed by locus, with roughly 629-640 for A, B, C, DRB1 and DQB1, more than 500 for DQA1, over 600 for DPA1, and under 490 for DPB1. Donor age, sex, ethnicity and CMV serostatus were compiled together with the repertoire data. The genetic ancestry cluster associated with self-reported Caucasian donors included 81% of the roughly 400 genotyped donors. Both class I and class II loci were covered by HLA typing, at four-digit resolution. Several DR-DQ haplotypes were handled as single units for association and clustering, since linkage in the cohort was strong. Rather than using new phenotypic data, the later analysis identified candidate immune exposures from TCR beta sequences and from how often those sequences occurred across donors. An early release covering about 600 HLA-typed donors comprised roughly 300 gigabases of sequencing data and approximately 80 million unique TCR sequences. In addition to the first cohort of 500 to 850 subjects, a separate validation cohort of approximately 110 different subjects was used. In a later analysis, previously published TCR beta repertoires from 600 to 850 donors were re-analyzed and high-resolution HLA genotyping was added so that TCR occurrence patterns could be studied. The study aimed to test whether cataloging public T cell receptors could reveal signatures of past pathogen exposure. Every discovery cohort repertoire had been produced on one sequencing platform. On average, roughly 250,000 unique TCR beta nucleotide sequences were sequenced per donor among a few hundred genotyped donors of the cohort, with around 19% of those sequences being non-productive. High-throughput TCR immunosequencing, statistical association of individual TCRs with disease status, and machine learning were combined to predict cytomegalovirus infection status. The T cell repertoires of about 700 subjects were profiled by immunosequencing and related to cytomegalovirus serostatus.

Library preparation was by the immunoSEQ multiplex PCR assay. A mixture of 60 forward primers for TCR Vbeta segments and 13 reverse primers for TCR Jbeta segments was used in the multiplex PCR. Amplification of the CDR3 region of rearranged TCR beta genes was performed with a multiplex PCR assay on genomic DNA. On the Illumina HiSeq System, the amplified TCR beta libraries were sequenced as 87-base-pair reads. In the original analysis: In a later analysis, 80 million or so unique TCR beta chains were counted across the 650 to 700 repertoires, and approximately 9.9 million of these chains were shared by at least two donors. Raw reads were error-corrected and collapsed into unique sequences with a nearest-neighbor algorithm that merged closely related sequences to remove PCR and sequencing errors. To assign V, D and J gene segments, CDR3 sequences were aligned to IMGT reference sequences. For a sequence to be retained, at least a six-nucleotide match to both a V gene segment and a J gene segment was required. A rearrangement was called productive if the CDR3 had no stop codons and remained in frame with V and J, and every other rearrangement was called non-productive. CDR3 was defined by IMGT convention, running from the second conserved V-encoded cysteine to the conserved J-encoded phenylalanine. The earlier analysis of about 640 of the donors excluded any sequence lacking an unambiguous match to a single V gene segment. An earlier analysis of some 610 of the donors called V segments functional above 56.7% productive rearrangements and segregating when the between-donor standard deviation exceeded 5%. To diagnose cytomegalovirus status from the catalog of TCR beta chain sequences, a statistical classification framework was built. V and J gene assignment, in a later analysis, came from comparing TCR nucleotide sequences with IMGT/GENE-DB human TR gene sequences. In a later analysis, CDR3 sequences and most-parsimonious VDJ recombination scenarios were assigned using the TCRdist pipeline. In a later analysis, each TCR beta chain was defined by its CDR3 amino acid sequence together with its V-gene family, and reads without a unique V-gene family were excluded. To address suspected cross-contamination and a sequencing artifact, a later analysis removed 450 to 700 highly shared, low-generation-probability nucleotide sequences. A later analysis calculated a clonal expansion index for each public chain from normalized within-repertoire ranks of inferred template counts. In a later analysis, generation probabilities were computed using a VDJ recombination model fitted to out-of-frame rearrangements, and the results were checked against IGoR. Hypergeometric tests were used in a later analysis to score TCR-TCR, TCR-HLA and TCR-CMV co-occurrence, with a repertoire-size bias correction applied to the TCR pairs. False discovery rates were estimated in a later analysis by permuting HLA or CMV assignments 20 times. In a later analysis, co-occurring TCRs were grouped using DBSCAN, and TCRdist sequence similarity was added for clustering within HLA-allele-positive subsets. Co-occurrence clustering excluded repertoires with fewer than 30,000 or more than 120,000 public chains, plus five with anomalous nucleotide sharing. Here the immuneACCESS table is served through TCRdb, limited to in-frame sequences with V and J called. Missing clones are a known gap in these copies; in checked studies unresolved V genes cover under half, and the rest lacks a known reason. V and J calls and clone size come straight from that table; D and trimming were deduced from the DNA. The sample table records roughly 160,000 clones; roughly 80% of these occur just once. The ten largest make up more than 9.5% of the sample.

The cohort comprised fewer than 750 healthy bone marrow donors. Cohort members were all nominally healthy when sampled, although unrecorded immune exposures were likely present. The donor was CMV seropositive and was included in the group of 250 to 350 seropositive cohort members. A peripheral blood sample was provided by each donor, and peripheral blood mononuclear cells were used for TCR beta sequencing. The Qiagen DNeasy Blood Extraction Kit was used to extract genomic DNA from the blood cell samples. Overall results and qualifications from the work: The authors suggested that the approach could potentially be generalized to other disease states and immunological phenotypes. Correlated functional status among segregating V segments might be attributable to linkage disequilibrium, but an unknown experimental factor could not be ruled out. While some public TCRs were present in many individuals, most TCR sequences turned up only very rarely across donors. Broadly in line with IMGT annotations, most TCR beta V segments showed up in productive rearrangements about 87% or about 30% of the time in an earlier analysis of around 550 of the donors. In a later analysis, HLA-associated TCR beta chains showed more clonal expansion and lower generation probabilities than non-associated chains that were equally common. According to a later genetic analysis, donors in an Asian-associated ancestry cluster had fewer N-insertions in productive TCRs than the approximately 650-donor mean. The study listed 164 TCR beta chains as associated with cytomegalovirus. Strong co-occurrence of HLA alleles, especially DR and DQ, made assigning TCR associations to individual alleles difficult. Most CMV-associated TCR beta chains appeared to be HLA-restricted in a later analysis, and the HLA associations seemed to be driven largely by CMV exposure. Specific HLA alleles were associated with 16,951 TCR beta sequences at a false discovery rate of 0.05 in a later analysis. Some IMGT-functional V segments, including TRBV6-2 and TRBV6-3, could not be distinguished by the 87-base-pair reads and were therefore excluded. A few of the identified cytomegalovirus-associated TCR beta chains were confirmed in vitro to be specific for cytomegalovirus antigens. In a later analysis, the rate of TCR association differed among HLA loci, with DRB1 alleles having the most associated TCRs and HLA-C alleles having the fewest. For the cohort, immune exposure information was limited to CMV serostatus. The presence/absence analyses assumed that sequencing depth was roughly uniform across donors, and that assumption may not be true. A cluster of highly shared sequence variants was judged likely to be a technical artifact of the sequencing pipeline. Several of the top co-occurrence clusters appeared to be linked to parvovirus B19, influenza, CMV and Epstein-Barr virus, according to a later analysis. HLA typing was unavailable for some donors at each locus, so association tests used only the typed subset. The earlier analysis of approximately 590 of the donors excluded 15 to 20 rarely observed V segments, including chromosome 9 orphons, because counts were too low. A later genetic analysis associated a missense DCLRE1C variant with V-gene and J-gene trimming of TCR beta chains, and an independent cohort replicated the association. In this cohort, only TCR beta chains were sequenced, and detectable features were limited by the absence of alpha or paired-chain data. The classifier was reported to diagnose cytomegalovirus status with high specificity and sensitivity in both the original cohort and the validation cohort. A further reported finding was that TCR beta sequences accurately predicted the HLA-A and HLA-B alleles for most subjects in the first cohort.

As to this clone: Its antigen remains unidentified. No base quality values were provided; no much bigger clone lies one nucleotide off.

CDR1 and CDR2 are read off the germline V gene as SQVTM and ANQGSEA. V is trimmed back by 3 bases and J by 7 bases, and the junction contains 7 bases that no gene match accounts for. The CDR3 holds 14 amino acids from the cysteine to the phenylalanine. Only CDR3 DNA is held: 42 bases, read in frame from base 1. This clonotype was sampled from a man between 18 and 35 years old in good health and CMV-seropositive. The source material was PBMCs. This chain joins TRBV29-1 to TRBJ1-4, with 8 junctional bases fitting TRBD1. The DNA sequence follows: TGCAGCGTTGAGACAACAGGGGGTAGTGAAAAACTGTTTTTT. Translation gives CSVETTGGSEKLFF.